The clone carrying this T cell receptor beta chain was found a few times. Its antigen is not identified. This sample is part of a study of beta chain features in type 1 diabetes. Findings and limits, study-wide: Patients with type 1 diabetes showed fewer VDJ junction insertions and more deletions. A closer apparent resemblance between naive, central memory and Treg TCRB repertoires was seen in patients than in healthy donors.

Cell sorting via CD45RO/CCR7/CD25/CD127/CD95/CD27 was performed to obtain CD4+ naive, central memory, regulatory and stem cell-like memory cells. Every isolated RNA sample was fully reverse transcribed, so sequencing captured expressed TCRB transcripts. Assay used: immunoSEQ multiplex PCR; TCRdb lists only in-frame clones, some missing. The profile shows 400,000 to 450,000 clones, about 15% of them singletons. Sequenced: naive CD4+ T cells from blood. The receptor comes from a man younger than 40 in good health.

CDR3 bases: TGTGCCAGCTCACCTACAGGGAAGCGTGTCTACGAGCAGTACTTC. It specifies CASSPTGKRVYEQYF. The chain links TRBV18 to TRBJ2-7; maybe TRBD1 (6 bases). Germline V gives CDR1 KGHSH, CDR2 LQKENI. The CDR3 spans 15 residues. V was clipped by 3 bases and J by 3 bases, with 15 bases between them.